This TCR beta chain was recovered during a study of T cells in localized non-small cell lung cancer. The V end lost 7 bases, the J end lost 0 bases, and 10 bases lay between the germline ends. In germline, CDR1 is MNHNS, CDR2 SASEGT. This CDR3 comprises 14 residues. This table comes from immunoSEQ multiplex PCR, and its TCRdb copy is limited to in-frame clones, with some not included. Among about 70,000 clones, approximately 87% were seen once, and the ten largest hold 21%. Points on this clone: Its matching antigen is unknown.

Study-wide findings and caveats: Increased T cell density in blood showed an association with longer overall survival. Multi-region tumor sequencing was not done, so intratumor heterogeneity could not be excluded.

The rearrangement uses TRBV6-1 and TRBJ2-1; D possibly uses TRBD1 or TRBD2 (6 bases each). The sequencing used peripheral blood, collected before any cancer treatment. The clonotype originates from an older male donor with stage III squamous cell lung carcinoma. CDR3 sequence reads: CASIGGSSYNEQFF. CDR3 DNA: TGTGCCAGCATAGGGGGGAGCTCCTACAATGAGCAGTTCTTC.